These T cell receptor beta chains were read from a single sample in a study of blood T cell repertoires in COVID-19. Generated by immunoSEQ multiplex PCR, the TCRdb table keeps only in-frame clones and is missing some. The sample yields hundreds of thousands of clones, 83% seen once. Material: PBMCs or T cells enriched from blood (not recorded which). These receptors came from a woman aged 40 to 55 who had been exposed to COVID-19. Each CDR3 is given with its conserved first and last residue. The order of the fields is J gene, V gene, D gene, clone size, CDR3 DNA, CDR3 protein. The D gene is left open where the match is weak. Part of the rows lack a size; the others show once, few, many or a class for expanded clones.

TRBJ2-7 TRBV2 - - TGTGCCAGCAGTGTCCGGACTGAGGGCGAGCAGTACTTC CASSVRTEGEQYF
TRBJ1-2 TRBV2 - - TGTGCCAGCAGCGCCGAGGACTTCTATGGCTACACCTTC CASSAEDFYGYTF
TRBJ1-5 TRBV6-5 - - TGTGCCAGCAGACCGAGTGAGGGCAATCAGCCCCAGCATTTT CASRPSEGNQPQHF
TRBJ2-1 TRBV7-6 TRBD2 - TGTGCCAGCAGCTACCAGCGGGGGGGCCTTATACATGAGCAGTTCTTC CASSYQRGGLIHEQFF
TRBJ2-3 TRBV6-4 TRBD2 - TGTGCCAGCAGTGACTCGTCTAGCGGAAGCACAGATACGCAGTATTTT CASSDSSSGSTDTQYF
TRBJ2-2 TRBV7-9 TRBD1 - TGTGCCAGCAGCTCTCGTGACCGGGACAGGGGGCGCCGAACCGGGGAGCTGTTTTTT CASSSRDRDRGRRTGELFF
TRBJ1-1 TRBV29-1 TRBD1 - TGCAGCATCCTTACCTGGGACAGGGGCACTGAAGCTTTCTTT CSILTWDRGTEAFF
TRBJ1-3 TRBV2 - - TGTGCCAGCAGTGAGCGCTCTGGAAACACCATATATTTT CASSERSGNTIYF
TRBJ2-1 TRBV11-2 TRBD2 - TGTGCCAGCAGCTTAGGGGCTAGCGGGGGGGCTTGGAATGAGCAGTTCTTC CASSLGASGGAWNEQFF
TRBJ2-7 TRBV19 TRBD2 - TGTGCCAGTAGTCCCAGGACTAGCGAGCAGTACTTC CASSPRTSEQYF
TRBJ2-5 TRBV28 - - TGTGCCAGCAGTTTTTCTCCTGACAGACAAGAGACCCAGTACTTC CASSFSPDRQETQYF
TRBJ2-1 TRBV7-2 - - TGTGCCAGCAGCCCAGGAGGACGTGCGTGGGCCAATGAGCAGTTCTTC CASSPGGRAWANEQFF
TRBJ1-5 TRBV28 - - TGTGCCAGCAGTCCTCCCGGGGGGGAGAGTCAGCCCCAGCATTTT CASSPPGGESQPQHF
TRBJ2-7 TRBV7-2 TRBD1 - TGTGCCAGCAGCCAGGGACAGGGGGCTAGCGAGCAGTACTTC CASSQGQGASEQYF
TRBJ1-2 TRBV12-3/TRBV12-4 - - TGTGCCAGCGCTGGGCAGAACTATGGCTACACCTTC CASAGQNYGYTF
TRBJ1-1 TRBV7-9 - - TGTGCCAGCAGCTCGGAGGCTCGGGAAGCTTTCTTT CASSSEAREAFF
TRBJ1-3 TRBV19 - - TGTGCCAGCACATCGGAGGGCTCTGGAAACACCATATATTTT CASTSEGSGNTIYF
TRBJ2-3 TRBV27 - - TGTGCCAGCAGTTTAGGCCTAGACCAGAGCACAGATACGCAGTATTTT CASSLGLDQSTDTQYF
TRBJ1-2 TRBV24-1 - - TGTGCCACCAGTGATTTCAGGGGAGGCTACACCTTC CATSDFRGGYTF
TRBJ1-2 TRBV28 - - TGTGCCAGCAGTTTCGAGTATTATGGCTACACCTTC CASSFEYYGYTF
TRBJ1-1 TRBV2 - - TGTGCCAGCAGTAACTCGGGGGGGGACACTGAAGCTTTCTTT CASSNSGGDTEAFF
TRBJ1-3 TRBV7-8 - - TGTGCCAGCAGCTTAGCATCAGATTCTGGAAACACCATATATTTT CASSLASDSGNTIYF
TRBJ2-2 TRBV7-3 TRBD2 - TGTGCCAGCAGCCTCCTAGCGGGGGCTACGAACACCGGGGAGCTGTTTTTT CASSLLAGATNTGELFF
TRBJ2-6 TRBV5-1 TRBD2 - TGCGCCAGCAGCTTGAGCGGGGCTGGGGCCAACGTCCTGACTTTC CASSLSGAGANVLTF
TRBJ1-1 TRBV18 TRBD1 - TGTGCCAGCTCACCACTGGGTGGGGGGACAGCCCTCACTGAAGCTTTCTTT CASSPLGGGTALTEAFF
TRBJ2-1 TRBV2 TRBD1 - TGTGCCAGCAGTGTCGACAGGGGGACCTACAATGAGCAGTTCTTC CASSVDRGTYNEQFF
TRBJ1-2 TRBV6-2/TRBV6-3 TRBD1 few TGTGCCAGCAGTCTCACAGGGGGCCCGGGTGGCTACACCTTC CASSLTGGPGGYTF
TRBJ2-1 TRBV15 TRBD1 - TGTGCCACCAGCAAGGGACAGGGTGGAGGCGATGAGCAGTTCTTC CATSKGQGGGDEQFF
TRBJ2-4 TRBV7-8 TRBD2 - TGTGCCAGCAGCTTAGCGGAGAGGGCGGGGGACATTCAGTACTTC CASSLAERAGDIQYF
TRBJ1-2 TRBV25-1 TRBD1 - TGTGCCAGCAGTCGACAGGGGGGTTATGGCTACACCTTC CASSRQGGYGYTF
TRBJ2-7 TRBV6-4 - - TGTGCCAGCAGTGACCTGAGTGGCAGGGGGGATGAGCAGTACTTC CASSDLSGRGDEQYF
TRBJ1-1 TRBV20-1 - - TGCAGTGCTACACAGGGCACTGAAGCTTTCTTT CSATQGTEAFF
TRBJ2-1 TRBV24-1 - - TGTGCCACCAGTGATCCTTGGACTGAGAATGAGCAGTTCTTC CATSDPWTENEQFF
TRBJ1-1 TRBV27 - - TGTGCCAGCAGTTCACAGGAGCCGAACACTGAAGCTTTCTTT CASSSQEPNTEAFF
TRBJ1-3 TRBV5-4 - many TGTGCCAGCAGCCTATCGGGGGCTGGAAACACCATATATTTT CASSLSGAGNTIYF
TRBJ2-3 TRBV4-2 - - TGTGCCAGCAGCCAAGCCCGACCCGGGACAGATACGCAGTATTTT CASSQARPGTDTQYF
TRBJ1-5 TRBV30 - - TGTGCCTGGAGGAGCCGGGGCAATCAGCCCCAGCATTTT CAWRSRGNQPQHF
TRBJ2-7 TRBV2 - - TGTGCCGAACGACGGGGCTACGAGCAGTACTTC CAERRGYEQYF
TRBJ2-1 TRBV5-1 TRBD2 - TGCGCCAGCAGCTTGTACGCGGGGGAAGGAGGGAATGAGCAGTTCTTC CASSLYAGEGGNEQFF
TRBJ1-1 TRBV15 - - TGTGCCACCAGCAGCGGGGGGGGTGGGAACACTGAAGCTTTCTTT CATSSGGGGNTEAFF
TRBJ1-2 TRBV10-2 - - TGCGCCAGCAGTGAGGGGGGACTTTTCTACACCTTC CASSEGGLFYTF
TRBJ2-7 TRBV29-1 - - TGCAGCGTATTTAGTGGCGAGCAGTACTTC CSVFSGEQYF
TRBJ2-3 TRBV18 TRBD2 - TGTGCCAGCTCACTGTTAGCGGGGCGCACAGATACGCAGTATTTT CASSLLAGRTDTQYF
TRBJ1-3 TRBV3-1/TRBV3-2 - - TGTGCCAGCAGCCAAGACCAGGGGAGCCCTGGAAACACCATATATTTT CASSQDQGSPGNTIYF
TRBJ1-5 TRBV19 TRBD1 once TGTGCCAGTAGTCCCCCGGACAGGACACATCAGCCCCAGCATTTT CASSPPDRTHQPQHF
TRBJ2-7 TRBV20-1 TRBD2 once TGCAGTGCTAGTTACTCTAGCGGGGGGGTCCACGAGCAGTACTTC CSASYSSGGVHEQYF
TRBJ1-6 TRBV6-5 - - TGTGCCAGCAAATGGGCAGACCATTCACCCCTCCACTTT CASKWADHSPLHF